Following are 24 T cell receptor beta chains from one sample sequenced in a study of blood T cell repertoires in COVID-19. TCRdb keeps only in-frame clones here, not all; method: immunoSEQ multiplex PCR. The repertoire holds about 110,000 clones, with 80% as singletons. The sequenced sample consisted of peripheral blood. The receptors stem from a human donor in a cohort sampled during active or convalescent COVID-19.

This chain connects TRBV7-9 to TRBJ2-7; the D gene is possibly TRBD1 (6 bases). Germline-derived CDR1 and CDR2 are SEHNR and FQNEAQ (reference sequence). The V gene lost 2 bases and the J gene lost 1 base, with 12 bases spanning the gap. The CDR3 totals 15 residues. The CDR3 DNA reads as TGTGCCAGCAGCTTAAGGGTCAGGGGATCCTACGAGCAGTACTTC. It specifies CASSLRVRGSYEQYF.

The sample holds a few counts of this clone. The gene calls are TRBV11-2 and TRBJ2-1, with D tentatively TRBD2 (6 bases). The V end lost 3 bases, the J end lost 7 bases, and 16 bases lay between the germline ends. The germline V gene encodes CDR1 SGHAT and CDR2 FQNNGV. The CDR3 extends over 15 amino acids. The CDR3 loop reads CASSFFAGWTNEQFF. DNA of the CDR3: TGTGCCAGCAGCTTTTTTGCGGGATGGACGAATGAGCAGTTCTTC.

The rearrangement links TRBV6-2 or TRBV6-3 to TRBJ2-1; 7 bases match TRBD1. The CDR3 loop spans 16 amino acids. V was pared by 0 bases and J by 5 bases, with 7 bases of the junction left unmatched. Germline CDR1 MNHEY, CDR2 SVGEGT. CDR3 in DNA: TGTGCCAGCAGTTACTCCCCGGGACAGATAAACAATGAGCAGTTCTTC. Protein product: CASSYSPGQINNEQFF.

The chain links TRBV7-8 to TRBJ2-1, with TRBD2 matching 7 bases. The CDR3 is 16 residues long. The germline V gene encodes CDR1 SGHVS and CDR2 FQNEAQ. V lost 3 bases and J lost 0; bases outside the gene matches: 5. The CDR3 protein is CASSFPGRASYNEQFF. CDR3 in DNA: TGTGCCAGCAGCTTCCCGGGGAGGGCCTCCTACAATGAGCAGTTCTTC.

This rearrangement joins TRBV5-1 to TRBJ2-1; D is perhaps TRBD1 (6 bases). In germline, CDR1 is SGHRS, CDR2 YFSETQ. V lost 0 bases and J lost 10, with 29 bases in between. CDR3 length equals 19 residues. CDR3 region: CASSLGGLGAEPSRNEQFF. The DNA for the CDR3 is TGCGCCAGCAGCTTGGGGGGCCTGGGGGCTGAGCCCAGTCGTAACGAGCAGTTCTTC.

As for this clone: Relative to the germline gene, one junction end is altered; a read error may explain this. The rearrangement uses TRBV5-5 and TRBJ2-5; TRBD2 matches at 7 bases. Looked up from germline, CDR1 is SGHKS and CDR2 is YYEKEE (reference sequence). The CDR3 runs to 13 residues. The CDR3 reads CASSGGSQGTQYF. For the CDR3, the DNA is TGTGCCAGCAGCGGCGGGAGCCAAGGGACCCAGTACTTC.

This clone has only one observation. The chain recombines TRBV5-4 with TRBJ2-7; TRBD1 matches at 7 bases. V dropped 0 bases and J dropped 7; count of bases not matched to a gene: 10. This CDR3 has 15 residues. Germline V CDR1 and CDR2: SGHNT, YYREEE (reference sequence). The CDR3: CASSLAGTDYGEQYF. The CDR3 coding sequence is TGTGCCAGCAGCTTGGCCGGGACAGATTACGGAGAGCAGTACTTC.

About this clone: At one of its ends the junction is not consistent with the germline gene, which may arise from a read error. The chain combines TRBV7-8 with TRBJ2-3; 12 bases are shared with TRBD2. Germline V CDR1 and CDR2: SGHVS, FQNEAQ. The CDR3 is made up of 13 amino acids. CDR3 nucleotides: TGTGCCAGCAGCTCACAGACTAGCGGGGGACTAAACTGG. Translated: CASSSQTSGGLNW.

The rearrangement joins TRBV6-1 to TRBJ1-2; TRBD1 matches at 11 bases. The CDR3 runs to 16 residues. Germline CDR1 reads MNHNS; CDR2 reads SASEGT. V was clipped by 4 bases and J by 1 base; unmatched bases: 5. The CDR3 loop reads CASSVGTGGRNYGYTF. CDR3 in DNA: TGTGCCAGCAGTGTAGGGACAGGGGGACGTAACTATGGCTACACCTTC.

The CDR3 DNA follows: TGTGCCAGCAGCCCCCCCTCAGGGCGACCTGGAAACACCATATATTTT. Translation gives CASSPPSGRPGNTIYF. The chain employs TRBV7-2 and TRBJ1-3, with a weak D call TRBD1 (5 bases). Germline CDR1 is SGHTA and CDR2 is FQGNSA. The CDR3 consists of 16 residues. The germline V and J ends were trimmed by 5 bases and 2 bases, with 16 bases remaining between them.

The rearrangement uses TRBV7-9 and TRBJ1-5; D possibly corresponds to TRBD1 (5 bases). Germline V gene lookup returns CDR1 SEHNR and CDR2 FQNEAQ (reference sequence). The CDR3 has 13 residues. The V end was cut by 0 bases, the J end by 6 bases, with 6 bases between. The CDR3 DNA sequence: TGTGCCAGCAGCTTAGCGGGGGGTCAGCCCCAGCATTTT. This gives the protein CASSLAGGQPQHF.

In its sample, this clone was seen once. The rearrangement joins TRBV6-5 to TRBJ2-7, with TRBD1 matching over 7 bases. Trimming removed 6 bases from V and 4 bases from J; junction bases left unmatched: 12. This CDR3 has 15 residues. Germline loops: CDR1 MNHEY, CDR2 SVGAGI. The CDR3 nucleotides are TGTGCCAGCAGGCTAATACAGGGGAGTGGGTACGAGCAGTACTTC. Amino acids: CASRLIQGSGYEQYF.

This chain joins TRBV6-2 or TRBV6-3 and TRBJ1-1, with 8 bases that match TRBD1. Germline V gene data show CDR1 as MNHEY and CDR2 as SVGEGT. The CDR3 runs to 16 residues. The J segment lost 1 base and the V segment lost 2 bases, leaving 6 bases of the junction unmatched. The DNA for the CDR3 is TGTGCCAGCAGTTACGCACCAGGACAGGGGAACACTGAAGCTTTCTTT. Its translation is CASSYAPGQGNTEAFF.

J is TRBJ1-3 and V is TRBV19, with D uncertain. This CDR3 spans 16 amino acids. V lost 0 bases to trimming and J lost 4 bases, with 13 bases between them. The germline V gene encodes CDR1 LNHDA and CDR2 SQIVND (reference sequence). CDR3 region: CASSIDRPAAGNTIYF. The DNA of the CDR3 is TGTGCCAGTAGTATAGATCGCCCGGCGGCAGGAAACACCATATATTTT.

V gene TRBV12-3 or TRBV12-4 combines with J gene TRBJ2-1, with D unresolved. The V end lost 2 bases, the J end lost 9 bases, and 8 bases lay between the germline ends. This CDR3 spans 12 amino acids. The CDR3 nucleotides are TGTGCCAGCAGTTTATCCCTAGGTGAGCAGTTCTTC. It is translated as CASSLSLGEQFF.

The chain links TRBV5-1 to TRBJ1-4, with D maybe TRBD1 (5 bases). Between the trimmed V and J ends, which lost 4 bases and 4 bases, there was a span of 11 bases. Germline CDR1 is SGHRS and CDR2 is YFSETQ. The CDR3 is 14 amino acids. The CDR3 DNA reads TGCGCCAGCAGCCCCGCGGGACTTAATGAAAAACTGTTTTTT. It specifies CASSPAGLNEKLFF.

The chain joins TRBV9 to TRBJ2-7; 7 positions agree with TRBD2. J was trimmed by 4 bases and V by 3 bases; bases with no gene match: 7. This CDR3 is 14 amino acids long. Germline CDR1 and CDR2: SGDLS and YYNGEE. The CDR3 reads CASSGLSGSYEQYF. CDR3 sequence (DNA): TGTGCCAGCAGCGGACTTAGCGGGTCGTACGAGCAGTACTTC.

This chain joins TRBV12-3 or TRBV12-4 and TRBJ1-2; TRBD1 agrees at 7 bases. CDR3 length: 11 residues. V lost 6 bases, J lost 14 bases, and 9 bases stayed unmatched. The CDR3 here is CASSNDRVRTF. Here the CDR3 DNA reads TGTGCCAGCAGCAATGACAGGGTCAGGACCTTC.

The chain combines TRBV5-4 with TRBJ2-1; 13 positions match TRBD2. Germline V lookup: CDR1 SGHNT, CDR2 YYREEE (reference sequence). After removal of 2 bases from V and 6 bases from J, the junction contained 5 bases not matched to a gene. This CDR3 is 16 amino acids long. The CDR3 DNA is TGTGCCAGCAGCTTCCCGACTAGCGGGGGGTCCAATGAGCAGTTCTTC. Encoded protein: CASSFPTSGGSNEQFF.

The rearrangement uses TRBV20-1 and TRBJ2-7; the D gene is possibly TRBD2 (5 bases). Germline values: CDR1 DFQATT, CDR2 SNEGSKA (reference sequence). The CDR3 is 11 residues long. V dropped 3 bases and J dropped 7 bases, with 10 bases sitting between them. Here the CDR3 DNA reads TGCAGTGCTAGGGGGAGCCAGGAGCAGTACTTC. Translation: CSARGSQEQYF.

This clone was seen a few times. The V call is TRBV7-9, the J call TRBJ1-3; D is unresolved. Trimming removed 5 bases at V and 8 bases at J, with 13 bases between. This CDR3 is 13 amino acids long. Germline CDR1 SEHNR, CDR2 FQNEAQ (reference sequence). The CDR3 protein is CASSTYSTYTIYF. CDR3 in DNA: TGTGCCAGCAGCACTTACAGCACATACACCATATATTTT.

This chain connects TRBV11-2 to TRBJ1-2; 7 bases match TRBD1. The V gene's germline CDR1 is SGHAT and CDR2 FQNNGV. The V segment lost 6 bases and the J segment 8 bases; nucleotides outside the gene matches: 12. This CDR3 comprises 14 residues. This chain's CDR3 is CASSTPRQGGGYTF. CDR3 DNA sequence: TGTGCCAGCAGTACACCCCGACAGGGTGGAGGCTACACCTTC.

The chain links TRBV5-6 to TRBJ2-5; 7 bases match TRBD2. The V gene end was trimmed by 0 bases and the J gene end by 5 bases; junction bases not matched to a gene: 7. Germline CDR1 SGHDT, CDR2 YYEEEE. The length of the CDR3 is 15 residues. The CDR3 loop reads CASSLASGPSETQYF. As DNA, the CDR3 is TGTGCCAGCAGCTTGGCTAGCGGCCCCTCGGAGACCCAGTACTTC.

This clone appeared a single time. The CDR3 is CAISGGLAGEGGTDTQYF. The CDR3 DNA follows: TGTGCCATCAGTGGAGGTCTAGCAGGAGAGGGGGGCACAGATACGCAGTATTTT. The chain is built from TRBV10-3 and TRBJ2-3, with D perhaps matching TRBD1 (6 bases). Germline-derived CDR1 and CDR2 are ENHRY and SYGVKD. V lost 4 bases, J lost 1 base, and 21 bases lay in between. The CDR3 runs to 18 residues.